Shown below are 32 T cell receptor beta chains from a single sample sequenced in a study of beta chain features in type 1 diabetes. Study observations and caveats: Across all four CD4+ subsets, people with type 1 diabetes showed modestly shorter TCRB CDR3s.

These receptors have no known antigen. Expressed TCRB transcripts were sequenced, since all the RNA that had been isolated was reverse transcribed. Profiled with immunoSEQ multiplex PCR; TCRdb holds only in-frame clones, not every one. This table holds hundreds of thousands of clones, around 15% found once. The specimen sequenced was naive CD4+ T cells from blood. The receptors were sampled from a man younger than 35 with type 1 diabetes.

V gene TRBV7-9 combines with J gene TRBJ1-1; D remains ambiguous. From germline, CDR1 is SEHNR and CDR2 FQNEAQ (reference sequence). V lost 1 base to trimming and J lost 1 base, with 16 bases between them. The CDR3 runs to 17 residues. For the CDR3, the DNA is TGTGCCAGCAGCTTAGGCCTCATCATGGTGGAGAACACTGAAGCTTTCTTT. Translating gives CASSLGLIMVENTEAFF.

The V and J genes are TRBV5-1 and TRBJ2-1, with a weak D call TRBD1 (6 bases). Germline values: CDR1 SGHRS, CDR2 YFSETQ. V lost 4 bases to trimming and J lost 3 bases, with 11 bases between them. The CDR3 is 14 amino acids. In DNA form, the CDR3 reads TGCGCCAGCAGCATGGGGGCCGACTACAATGAGCAGTTCTTC. It yields the protein CASSMGADYNEQFF.

This clone was seen a handful of times. Other DNA variants within this sample encode the same CDR3. CDR3 in DNA: TGTGCCAGCAGCTTAGGCCTCAATCAGCCCCAGCATTTT. Its translation is CASSLGLNQPQHF. The chain combines TRBV7-2 with TRBJ1-5; D gene ambiguous. The V gene lost 1 base and the J gene lost 3 bases, with 4 bases spanning the gap. There are 13 residues in the CDR3. Germline V CDR1 and CDR2: SGHTA, FQGNSA.

The V call is TRBV6-6, the J call TRBJ1-5, with D maybe TRBD1 (5 bases). CDR1 and CDR2 (germline): MNHNY, SVGAGI (reference sequence). The CDR3 is 16 amino acids. V gave up 8 bases and J gave up 2 bases, with 19 bases separating them. Here the CDR3 DNA reads TGTGCCAGCTTTCAGGGAAGTGTTTACCGCAATCAGCCCCAGCATTTT. As protein: CASFQGSVYRNQPQHF.

This clone came up a few times. The chain joins TRBV18 to TRBJ2-5; TRBD2 agrees at 7 bases. The CDR3 runs to 16 residues. The junction had 11 bases not matched to a gene; V was cut back by 5 bases and J by 2 bases. Germline V lookup: CDR1 KGHSH, CDR2 LQKENI. Here the CDR3 reads CASSTPRAGRQETQYF. The CDR3 coding sequence is TGTGCCAGCTCAACCCCTCGGGCCGGGAGGCAAGAGACCCAGTACTTC.

The chain links TRBV30 to TRBJ2-5; 11 nucleotides align to TRBD2. The germline V gene encodes CDR1 GTSNPN and CDR2 SVGIG (reference sequence). V lost 2 bases to trimming and J lost 5 bases; unmatched junction nucleotides: 16. The CDR3 is 18 amino acids. The CDR3 DNA is TGTGCCTGGAGTACCACCCGCTATACTAGCGGGAGAGGTGAGACCCAGTACTTC. Translation: CAWSTTRYTSGRGETQYF.

This clone showed up just a few times. This chain connects TRBV15 to TRBJ2-3; D unclear. V gave up 6 bases and J gave up 0 bases, with 4 bases separating them. The CDR3 length is 12 residues. Germline CDR1 is LNHNV and CDR2 is YYDKDF (reference sequence). CDR3 nucleotide sequence: TGTGCCACCAGTTTTAGCACAGATACGCAGTATTTT. It yields the protein CATSFSTDTQYF.

The rearrangement uses TRBV2 and TRBJ2-7, with D uncertain. Trimming stripped 7 bases from V and 0 bases from J, with 4 bases between. Germline loops: CDR1 SNHLY, CDR2 FYNNEI. This CDR3 region has 11 residues. The CDR3 reads CASTASYEQYF. CDR3 DNA sequence: TGTGCCAGCACAGCCTCCTACGAGCAGTACTTC.

This chain joins TRBV30 and TRBJ2-3; 8 bases align to TRBD2. CDR3 length: 15 residues. Germline trimming cut 7 bases from V and 5 bases from J; bases unmatched to any gene: 14. Germline V gives CDR1 GTSNPN, CDR2 SVGIG (reference sequence). This chain's CDR3 is CASGGASRGGDTQYF. DNA for the CDR3: TGTGCCTCCGGAGGGGCCAGCCGGGGGGGAGATACGCAGTATTTT.

J is TRBJ2-3 and V is TRBV7-2; D possibly matches TRBD1 or TRBD2 (7 bases each). Trimming shortened V by 5 bases and J by 5 bases, and 20 bases separated the two germline ends. The CDR3 totals 16 residues. CDR1 and CDR2 from the germline V gene are SGHTA and FQGNSA. CDR3 region: CASSPAGGAWVDTQYF. DNA for the CDR3: TGTGCCAGCAGCCCCGCAGGGGGGGCCTGGGTAGATACGCAGTATTTT. Combining the CDR3 with reference TRBV7-2 and TRBJ2-3 gives the whole variable domain GAGVSQSPSNKVTEKGKDVELRCDPISGHTALYWYRQSLGQGLEFLIYFQGNSAPDKSGLPSDRFSAERTGGSVSTLTIQRTQQEDSAVYLCASSPAGGAWVDTQYFGPGTRLTVL.

The rearrangement uses TRBV29-1 and TRBJ2-7, with D hard to call. This CDR3 spans 14 amino acids. V was clipped by 7 bases and J by 4 bases, with 20 bases between them. CDR1 SQVTM and CDR2 ANQGSEA come from the germline V gene. CDR3 loop: CSATVPGYQYEQYF. CDR3 DNA: TGCAGCGCTACGGTCCCCGGATACCAATACGAGCAGTACTTC.

This chain connects TRBV30 to TRBJ1-6, with 7 bases lining up with TRBD1. CDR1 and CDR2 from the germline V gene are GTSNPN and SVGIG (reference sequence). The length of the CDR3 is 13 residues. With 1 base clipped from V and 7 bases from J, the junction kept 1 base outside the gene matches. This CDR3 is CAWSETGNSPLHF. The CDR3 coding sequence is TGTGCCTGGAGTGAGACAGGGAATTCACCCCTCCACTTT.

This clone was seen a handful of times. V gene TRBV4-3 combines with J gene TRBJ2-1; D is uncertain. The V gene lost 1 base and the J gene lost 4 bases, with 11 bases spanning the gap. The CDR3 contains 15 residues. Germline V gene data show CDR1 as LGHNA and CDR2 as YSLEER. DNA of the CDR3: TGCGCCAGCAGCCAAGGCCAGTTTTCTTACAATGAGCAGTTCTTC. It translates to CASSQGQFSYNEQFF.

This clone was observed a few times. The rearrangement joins TRBV10-3 to TRBJ2-7; either TRBD1 or TRBD2 may fit D (5 bases each). With 3 bases removed from V and 1 base from J, the gap between germline ends came to 10 bases. From germline, CDR1 is ENHRY and CDR2 SYGVKD. The CDR3 loop spans 14 amino acids. CDR3: CAISDQRTSYEQYF. Here the CDR3 DNA reads TGTGCCATCAGTGACCAGCGGACATCCTACGAGCAGTACTTC.

The rearrangement joins TRBV7-9 to TRBJ2-3, with 12 nucleotides matching TRBD2. This CDR3 spans 18 amino acids. The trim removed 7 bases at V and 0 bases at J, leaving 11 bases unmatched. Per the germline V gene, CDR1 is SEHNR and CDR2 is FQNEAQ (reference sequence). The CDR3 reads CASTTGTSGSPSTDTQYF. The CDR3 region has the DNA TGTGCCAGCACCACCGGGACTAGCGGGTCTCCTAGCACAGATACGCAGTATTTT.

The chain couples TRBV10-1 to TRBJ2-1, with D unclear. Trimming took off 6 bases at V and 14 bases at J, with 17 bases between the two ends. CDR3 length: 12 amino acids. Germline CDR1 and CDR2: WNHNN and SYGVQD (reference sequence). Here the CDR3 reads CASSAGSLGEFF. The CDR3 nucleotides are TGCGCCAGCAGCGCCGGTTCCCTCGGCGAGTTCTTC.

This clone was observed a handful of times. The genes are TRBV11-2 and TRBJ2-5; 11 bases are a match to TRBD2. After removal of 4 bases from V and 5 bases from J, the junction contained 9 bases not matched to a gene. The CDR3 runs 16 residues. Germline CDR1 is SGHAT and CDR2 is FQNNGV. DNA for the CDR3: TGTGCCAGCAGCTCCTATCATAGCGGGAGGGGGGAGACCCAGTACTTC. Translating gives CASSSYHSGRGETQYF.

This clone showed up just a few times. The CDR3 sequence is CASSLYQDYGYTF. Written as DNA, the CDR3 is TGTGCCAGCAGCTTGTACCAAGACTATGGCTACACCTTC. The V gene is TRBV5-4, the J gene TRBJ1-2, with no clear D. Germline V gene lookup returns CDR1 SGHNT and CDR2 YYREEE (reference sequence). This CDR3 comprises 13 residues. The germline V and J ends were trimmed by 1 base and 3 bases, with 7 bases remaining between them.

This clone was detected a few times. The chain combines TRBV9 with TRBJ2-5; 7 bases agree with TRBD2. V gave up 2 bases and J gave up 5 bases; unmatched junction bases: 9. Germline V gene data show CDR1 as SGDLS and CDR2 as YYNGEE. The CDR3 consists of 15 residues. CDR3 amino acids: CASSVGTTTRETQYF. The CDR3 nucleotides are TGTGCCAGCAGCGTCGGGACTACAACCAGGGAGACCCAGTACTTC.

CDR3 region: CASSPKWGTEAFF. CDR3 sequence (DNA): TGTGCCAGCAGCCCCAAGTGGGGAACTGAAGCTTTCTTT. The chain recombines TRBV11-2 with TRBJ1-1; D unclear. V was shortened by 5 bases and J by 5 bases, with 12 bases between the two germline ends. Germline CDR1 SGHAT, CDR2 FQNNGV. This CDR3 region has 13 residues.

V is TRBV30 and J is TRBJ1-6; 9 bases match TRBD1. Germline V gene data show CDR1 as GTSNPN and CDR2 as SVGIG (reference sequence). Losses at the gene ends were 6 bases for V and 9 bases for J; bases not matched to a gene: 9. The length of the CDR3 is 14 residues. The CDR3 nucleotides are TGTGCCTGCCTCGGGACAGGGCAGGGTTCACCCCTCCACTTT. It is translated as CACLGTGQGSPLHF.

Only a few counts were recorded for this clone. The chain combines TRBV6-6 with TRBJ2-7; tentative D call: TRBD1 (6 bases). CDR1 is MNHNY, CDR2 SVGAGI, per germline (reference sequence). The V and J ends lost 2 bases and 3 bases respectively, with 14 bases between them. This CDR3 comprises 15 residues. CDR3 in amino acids: CASSYVGTPGYEQYF. The DNA of the CDR3 is TGTGCCAGCAGTTACGTGGGGACACCAGGCTACGAGCAGTACTTC.

This clone was recorded a few times. The chain has TRBV30 and TRBJ1-2; a possible D gene is TRBD1 (5 bases). Trimming cost V 2 bases and J 7 bases, with 14 bases left between them. Per germline, CDR1 GTSNPN and CDR2 SVGIG (reference sequence). The CDR3 extends over 13 amino acids. The CDR3 region has the DNA TGTGCCTGGAGTCCCCCGGGGGGGTCTGGCTACACCTTC. Protein product: CAWSPPGGSGYTF.

This chain connects TRBV4-1 to TRBJ2-5; 14 bases agree with TRBD2. The V and J ends lost 0 bases and 4 bases, in that order; junction bases with no gene match: 10. The CDR3 loop spans 19 amino acids. Germline CDR1 is MGHRA and CDR2 is YSYEKL. CDR3 loop: CASSQERAGLAGVGETQYF. The CDR3 DNA reads TGCGCCAGCAGCCAAGAACGCGCGGGACTAGCGGGAGTAGGAGAGACCCAGTACTTC.

The J gene is TRBJ2-7, the V gene TRBV7-9; no definite D call. Trimming stripped 4 bases from V and 6 bases from J, with 13 bases between. The CDR3 spans 13 residues. Germline V gene data show CDR1 as SEHNR and CDR2 as FQNEAQ (reference sequence). Written as DNA, the CDR3 is TGTGCCAGCAGCTCGGAACCTCTGTCCGAGCAGTACTTC. It translates to CASSSEPLSEQYF.

This clone was recorded a few times. The genes are TRBV7-9 and TRBJ1-1; D remains ambiguous. CDR1 is SEHNR and CDR2 is FQNEAQ in the germline V gene (reference sequence). CDR3 length: 17 amino acids. The germline V and J ends were trimmed by 1 base and 1 base, with 16 bases remaining between them. In DNA form, the CDR3 reads TGTGCCAGCAGCTTAGAGAGGTTGTCAAAAACGAACACTGAAGCTTTCTTT. It translates to CASSLERLSKTNTEAFF.

This clone was seen a handful of times. The J gene is TRBJ1-1, the V gene TRBV4-3; D is unresolved. This CDR3 region has 14 residues. Germline loops: CDR1 LGHNA, CDR2 YSLEER. With 3 bases removed from V and 4 bases from J, the gap between germline ends came to 12 bases. The CDR3 DNA reads TGCGCCAGCAGCCAGACGGGAGGCGGCACTGAAGCTTTCTTT. This encodes CASSQTGGGTEAFF.

The chain employs TRBV9 and TRBJ2-2; 8 positions agree with TRBD1. This CDR3 is built from 15 residues. CDR1 is SGDLS and CDR2 is YYNGEE in the germline V gene. V lost 4 bases to trimming and J lost 4 bases; unmatched junction nucleotides: 6. Here the CDR3 DNA reads TGTGCCAGCAGCTCCAGGGGGCACAGCACCGGGGAGCTGTTTTTT. Encoded protein: CASSSRGHSTGELFF. Full variable domain (missing parts from reference TRBV9 and TRBJ2-2): DSGVTQTPKHLITATGQRVTLRCSPRSGDLSVYWYQQSLDQGLQFLIQYYNGEERAKGNILERFSAQQFPDLHSELNLSSLELGDSALYFCASSSRGHSTGELFFGEGSRLTVL.

V gene TRBV9 combines with J gene TRBJ2-1, with 15 bases matching TRBD2. There are 16 residues in the CDR3. V gave up 4 bases and J gave up 10 bases; unmatched junction bases: 9. Germline CDR1 reads SGDLS; CDR2 reads YYNGEE. CDR3 nucleotides: TGTGCCAGCAGCAATTCCGGGACTAGCGGGAGGCGCGAGCAGTTCTTC. Protein product: CASSNSGTSGRREQFF.

This clone was recorded a few times. V usage is TRBV4-1 and J usage is TRBJ1-2; D is ambiguous. There are 15 residues in the CDR3. Germline lookup yields CDR1 MGHRA and CDR2 YSYEKL. V gave up 5 bases and J gave up 3 bases, with 16 bases separating them. CDR3 sequence (DNA): TGCGCCAGCAGCTCCCCGGCCAATGGAGACTATGGCTACACCTTC. Encoded protein: CASSSPANGDYGYTF.

This sequence joins TRBV9 and TRBJ1-2, with 11 bases aligning to TRBD1. This CDR3 has 16 residues. V lost 0 bases and J lost 3; bases outside the gene matches: 4. Germline V CDR1 and CDR2: SGDLS, YYNGEE. This chain's CDR3 is CASSVGGQGADYGYTF. The DNA of the CDR3 is TGTGCCAGCAGCGTAGGCGGACAGGGGGCTGACTATGGCTACACCTTC.

This clone turned up a few times. This chain connects TRBV2 to TRBJ2-3; TRBD1 aligns across 7 bases. V trimming: 5 bases; J trimming: 3 bases; junction bases outside the gene matches: 2. The CDR3 extends over 13 amino acids. Germline V gene data show CDR1 as SNHLY and CDR2 as FYNNEI. The CDR3 DNA sequence: TGTGCCAGCAGTTCACAGGGGACAGATACGCAGTATTTT. Translation gives CASSSQGTDTQYF. The entire variable domain, with the rest obtained from reference TRBV2 and TRBJ2-3, is as follows: EPEVTQTPSHQVTQMGQEVILRCVPISNHLYFYWYRQILGQKVEFLVSFYNNEISEKSEIFDDQFSVERPDGSNFTLKIRSTKLEDSAMYFCASSSQGTDTQYFGPGTRLTVL.